These 23 T cell receptor beta chains were sequenced from one sample in a study of blood T cell repertoires in COVID-19. Assay: immunoSEQ multiplex PCR; the TCRdb copy retains only in-frame clones and omits some. The profile shows around 260,000 clones, nearly 90% of them singletons. Sequencing was carried out using peripheral blood. These receptor sequences come from a human donor in a cohort sampled during active COVID-19.

In its sample, this clone was seen many times. V usage is TRBV4-2 and J usage is TRBJ1-4, with D perhaps TRBD1 (5 bases). The germline V gene encodes CDR1 LGHNA and CDR2 YNFKEQ. The CDR3 is 17 residues long. Trimming cost V 0 bases and J 4 bases, with 15 bases left between them. CDR3: CASSQEILRGGNEKLFF. Written as DNA, the CDR3 is TGTGCCAGCAGCCAAGAGATCTTGAGGGGAGGTAATGAAAAACTGTTTTTT.

In its sample, this clone was seen once. The chain employs TRBV11-3 and TRBJ1-3, with D possibly matching TRBD1 (5 bases). Trimming took 6 bases from V and 4 from J, leaving 19 bases between them. Looked up from germline, CDR1 is SGHNT and CDR2 is YENEEA. The CDR3 is 16 amino acids. This chain's CDR3 is CASRTTEKGKGNTIYF. In DNA form, the CDR3 reads TGTGCCAGCAGAACTACAGAAAAGGGGAAAGGAAACACCATATATTTT.

This chain joins TRBV6-5 and TRBJ2-7; perhaps TRBD1 as D (6 bases). Deletions cut 6 bases from V and 0 bases from J, with 9 bases between. There are 13 residues in the CDR3. Per the germline V gene, CDR1 is MNHEY and CDR2 is SVGAGI. CDR3 protein: CASSDRSSYEQYF. The CDR3 DNA reads TGTGCCAGCAGCGACAGGAGCTCCTACGAGCAGTACTTC.

The J gene is TRBJ1-6, the V gene TRBV20-1; 8 nucleotides agree with TRBD1. Trimming removed 6 bases from V and 9 bases from J; junction bases left unmatched: 13. This CDR3 has 15 amino acids. Germline lookup yields CDR1 DFQATT and CDR2 SNEGSKA (reference sequence). Here the CDR3 reads CSASRGQGDSSPLHF. In DNA form, the CDR3 reads TGCAGTGCCAGTCGTGGACAGGGTGATAGTTCACCCCTCCACTTT.

This chain links TRBV7-9 with TRBJ2-7, with no clear D. With 6 bases removed from V and 3 bases from J, the gap between germline ends came to 9 bases. The CDR3 totals 12 residues. Germline V gene sequence: CDR1 SEHNR, CDR2 FQNEAQ (reference sequence). The CDR3 is CASSGAGYEQYF. The DNA of the CDR3 is TGTGCCAGCAGTGGTGCCGGCTACGAGCAGTACTTC.

CDR3 sequence: CASSLGESTEAFF. In DNA form, the CDR3 reads TGCGCCAGCAGCTTGGGGGAGAGCACTGAAGCTTTCTTT. The chain recombines TRBV5-1 with TRBJ1-1; D not certain. This CDR3 is 13 amino acids long. CDR1 and CDR2 (germline): SGHRS, YFSETQ. The ends were cut back, 0 bases at V and 4 bases at J, with 7 bases in the middle.

The V gene is TRBV4-3, the J gene TRBJ1-2; perhaps TRBD1 as D (5 bases). CDR1 and CDR2 (germline): LGHNA, YSLEER. The CDR3 has 17 residues. Trimming took off 0 bases at V and 2 bases at J, with 16 bases between the two ends. This CDR3 is CASSQDRAGRENYGYTF. The CDR3 region has the DNA TGCGCCAGCAGCCAAGATAGGGCAGGGAGGGAAAACTATGGCTACACCTTC.

This chain uses TRBV6-1 with TRBJ1-2, with no clear D. The CDR3 extends over 12 amino acids. V shed 3 bases and J shed 4 bases, with 6 bases lying between them. Germline assignment: CDR1 MNHNS and CDR2 SASEGT. The DNA for the CDR3 is TGTGCCAGCAGTGAGACAATCTATGGCTACACCTTC. Translation gives CASSETIYGYTF.

V gene TRBV10-3 combines with J gene TRBJ2-5; 9 bases map to TRBD2. This CDR3 spans 15 amino acids. Germline V lookup: CDR1 ENHRY, CDR2 SYGVKD. V dropped 8 bases and J dropped 3; count of bases not matched to a gene: 10. The CDR3 protein is CAIGQLAGAEETQYF. CDR3 DNA sequence: TGTGCCATCGGTCAATTAGCGGGGGCCGAAGAGACCCAGTACTTC.

The chain links TRBV18 to TRBJ2-3; D is uncertain. The V end was cut by 0 bases, the J end by 3 bases, with 7 bases between. The CDR3 extends over 14 amino acids. Germline CDR1 reads KGHSH; CDR2 reads LQKENI. CDR3 nucleotides: TGTGCCAGCTCACCACCGGTGGAGACAGATACGCAGTATTTT. Translated: CASSPPVETDTQYF.

The V gene is TRBV28, the J gene TRBJ1-1; D is possibly TRBD1 (5 bases). There are 15 residues in the CDR3. Germline CDR1 is MDHEN and CDR2 is SYDVKM. V lost 6 bases, J lost 4 bases, and 18 bases lay in between. The CDR3 DNA follows: TGTGCCAGCAGCCTGGACGTCGGCGGGGGCACTGAAGCTTTCTTT. It specifies CASSLDVGGGTEAFF.

The V and J genes are TRBV9 and TRBJ2-1; 10 positions match TRBD2. This CDR3 is 15 amino acids long. CDR1 SGDLS and CDR2 YYNGEE come from the germline V gene. Losses at the gene ends were 3 bases for V and 16 bases for J; bases not matched to a gene: 16. In nucleotides, the CDR3 is TGTGCCAGCAGCGCCCCGGGTGGAAGCGGGGGGGTAATTTTCTTC. This sequence encodes CASSAPGGSGGVIFF.

This chain links TRBV7-9 with TRBJ2-7, with a tentative D call TRBD2 (7 bases). CDR1 is SEHNR and CDR2 is FQNEAQ in the germline V gene (reference sequence). Between the trimmed V and J ends, which lost 5 bases and 5 bases, there was a span of 19 bases. The CDR3 has 15 residues. In DNA form, the CDR3 reads TGTGCCAGCAGCCCGGGGGGCCTAACGAGTGACGAGCAGTACTTC. Protein sequence: CASSPGGLTSDEQYF. Using reference TRBV7-9 and TRBJ2-7 for the parts outside the CDR3, the full variable domain is DTGVSQNPRHKITKRGQNVTFRCDPISEHNRLYWYRQTLGQGPEFLTYFQNEAQLEKSRLLSDRFSAERPKGSFSTLEIQRTEQGDSAMYLCASSPGGLTSDEQYFGPGTRLTVT.

The chain employs TRBV7-8 and TRBJ2-2, with 8 bases that match TRBD1. Per the germline V gene, CDR1 is SGHVS and CDR2 is FQNEAQ. J lost 6 bases, V lost 4 bases, and 10 bases had no gene match. CDR3 length: 16 amino acids. The CDR3 sequence is CASSSYRGKGAGELFF. The CDR3 bases are TGTGCCAGCAGCTCTTACAGGGGGAAGGGGGCCGGGGAGCTGTTTTTT.

The chain carries TRBV4-1 and TRBJ1-2; maybe TRBD1 (5 bases). This CDR3 is built from 15 residues. The V gene's germline CDR1 is MGHRA and CDR2 YSYEKL. Trimming cost V 4 bases and J 3 bases, with 15 bases left between them. Written as DNA, the CDR3 is TGCGCCAGCAGCCCATCCCTTCAGGGTTACTATGGCTACACCTTC. This encodes CASSPSLQGYYGYTF.

The CDR3, as DNA: TGTGCCAGCAGTCGCAGTGACAAGGGGTCCTATGGCTACACCTTC. Its protein product is CASSRSDKGSYGYTF. The genes are TRBV6-5 and TRBJ1-2; weak D call: TRBD1 (5 bases). The CDR3 is 15 amino acids. The V end was cut by 5 bases, the J end by 4 bases, with 17 bases between. Germline CDR1 reads MNHEY; CDR2 reads SVGAGI.

The chain is built from TRBV28 and TRBJ2-5; TRBD1 matches 8 bases. The germline V gene encodes CDR1 MDHEN and CDR2 SYDVKM. CDR3 size: 15 residues. The junction had 7 bases not matched to a gene; V was cut back by 2 bases and J by 5 bases. The CDR3 loop reads CASSLMPGGRETQYF. As DNA, the CDR3 is TGTGCCAGCAGTTTAATGCCAGGGGGCAGGGAGACCCAGTACTTC.

V and J are TRBV6-5 and TRBJ2-7; possibly TRBD1 for D (6 bases). The CDR3 spans 14 residues. The V end lost 5 bases, the J end lost 0 bases, and 11 bases lay between the germline ends. CDR1 MNHEY and CDR2 SVGAGI come from the germline V gene. CDR3 coding DNA: TGTGCCAGCAGTACCACAGGGCGCTCCTACGAGCAGTACTTC. It is translated as CASSTTGRSYEQYF.

The chain has TRBV24-1 and TRBJ2-2; 9 nucleotides match TRBD2. Germline V lookup: CDR1 KGHDR, CDR2 SFDVKD. V dropped 4 bases and J dropped 0; count of bases not matched to a gene: 8. The CDR3 has 18 residues. CDR3 region: CATSDPEAGGANTGELFF. The CDR3 bases are TGTGCCACCAGTGACCCCGAAGCGGGAGGCGCGAACACCGGGGAGCTGTTTTTT.

This clone came up many times. This chain links TRBV13 with TRBJ2-7; the match to TRBD2 covers 9 bases. The V segment lost 3 bases and the J segment 1 base; nucleotides outside the gene matches: 7. The germline CDR1 and CDR2 sequences are PRHDT and FYEKMQ (reference sequence). This CDR3 region has 16 residues. The CDR3 loop is CASSLFGLAHSYEQYF. CDR3 bases: TGTGCCAGCAGCTTGTTCGGACTAGCGCATTCCTACGAGCAGTACTTC.

The J gene is TRBJ1-5, the V gene TRBV21-1; the D call in the table, TRBD1, was not verified against the DNA. TRBV21-1 is shown as a pseudogene. The CDR3 contains 18 residues. CDR3 amino acids: CASSAHFQGAQRDQPQHF. The CDR3 DNA reads as TGTGCCAGCAGCGCCCACTTTCAGGGGGCTCAGCGGGATCAGCCCCAGCATTTT.

The gene calls are TRBV28 and TRBJ1-2, with 8 bases aligning to TRBD1. The CDR3 sequence is 14 residues long. V was pared by 2 bases and J by 4 bases, with 3 bases of the junction left unmatched. Germline loops: CDR1 MDHEN, CDR2 SYDVKM. Written as DNA, the CDR3 is TGTGCCAGCAGTTTAGGTACAGGGGGCTATGGCTACACCTTC. It is translated as CASSLGTGGYGYTF.

This sequence joins TRBV5-4 and TRBJ2-7; 8 positions match TRBD1. V lost 4 bases to trimming and J lost 3 bases; unmatched junction nucleotides: 15. This CDR3 has 17 amino acids. Germline CDR1 is SGHNT and CDR2 is YYREEE (reference sequence). The CDR3 loop is CASSRGLGDRTHYEQYF. The DNA of the CDR3 is TGTGCCAGCAGCAGGGGACTCGGGGACAGGACACACTACGAGCAGTACTTC.